This T cell receptor (beta chain) was identified in a study of blood T cell repertoires in COVID-19. Whole-study context: Acute and convalescent COVID-19 samples came from the United States, Italy and Spain. T cells, B-cell-depleted T cells, or PBMCs provided the cDNA or gDNA that served as material.

J was trimmed by 4 bases and V by 4 bases; bases with no gene match: 7. Germline lookup yields CDR1 SGHNT and CDR2 YYREEE (reference sequence). This CDR3 comprises 15 residues. Original handling: Amplifying reference gene primers gave estimates of nucleated cell counts. The repertoire was sequenced with immunoSEQ multiplex PCR; TCRdb's copy has only in-frame clones and lacks some. The DNA was the basis for D and trimming; V, J and clone size are from that table. The sample shows some 98,000 clones, roughly 80% of them seen only once. The source of this sequence is a human donor in a cohort sampled during active COVID-19. The chain combines TRBV5-4 with TRBJ2-2; 7 bases agree with TRBD2. Sample: peripheral blood. CDR3 region: CASSQGGVSTGELFF. DNA of the CDR3: TGTGCCAGCAGCCAGGGAGGGGTATCCACCGGGGAGCTGTTTTTT.